The 9 T cell receptor beta chains listed next were all sequenced from one sample in a study of blood T cell repertoires in COVID-19 (TCRdb year 2020). Libraries were built with the immunoSEQ multiplex PCR assay. TCRdb took this table from immuneACCESS and kept in-frame rearrangements with V and J called. Such tables lack part of the clones; where checked against another copy, unresolved V genes explain under half of the gap, and the rest is unexplained. The sample yields roughly 57,000 clones; about nine tenths were counted once. The ten largest clones add up to 16% of the sample. The sequenced sample consisted of peripheral blood. The receptors originated from a man older than 75 with acute or convalescent COVID-19.

The V and J genes are TRBV18 and TRBJ1-6; possibly TRBD1 for D (5 bases). Trimming shortened V by 4 bases and J by 8 bases, and 6 bases separated the two germline ends. CDR1 is KGHSH and CDR2 is LQKENI in the germline V gene. The CDR3 loop spans 12 amino acids. For the CDR3, the DNA is TGTGCCAGCTCACGGGGGGATTCACCCCTCCACTTT. Amino acids: CASSRGDSPLHF.

The J gene is TRBJ1-5, the V gene TRBV15; TRBD1 matches at 8 bases. Germline V lookup: CDR1 LNHNV, CDR2 YYDKDF (reference sequence). Trimming cost V 4 bases and J 0 bases; bases outside gene matches: 5. The CDR3 loop spans 16 amino acids. The CDR3 is CATSIRTGNSNQPQHF. In DNA, the CDR3 is TGTGCCACCAGCATACGGACAGGGAATAGCAATCAGCCCCAGCATTTT.

V is TRBV27 and J is TRBJ2-2; 11 bases are a match to TRBD2. Looked up from germline, CDR1 is MNHEY and CDR2 is SMNVEV (reference sequence). V gave up 0 bases and J gave up 1 base; unmatched junction bases: 4. This CDR3 comprises 18 residues. The CDR3 bases are TGTGCCAGCAGTTTATCTCCTGGACTAGCGGGGAACACCGGGGAGCTGTTTTTT. This gives the protein CASSLSPGLAGNTGELFF.

The chain recombines TRBV5-1 with TRBJ2-1, with 15 nucleotides matching TRBD2. Trimming removed 3 bases from V and 1 base from J; junction bases left unmatched: 5. This CDR3 has 18 amino acids. From germline, CDR1 is SGHRS and CDR2 YFSETQ. This CDR3 is CASSWGLAGGPSYNEQFF. For the CDR3, the DNA is TGCGCCAGCAGCTGGGGACTAGCGGGGGGCCCTTCCTACAATGAGCAGTTCTTC.

This chain uses TRBV18 with TRBJ2-3; a possible D gene is TRBD1 (7 bases). Germline values: CDR1 KGHSH, CDR2 LQKENI. This CDR3 has 15 residues. V shed 3 bases and J shed 0 bases, with 10 bases lying between them. The CDR3 reads CASSPRGESTDTQYF. CDR3 bases: TGTGCCAGCTCACCCAGGGGGGAAAGCACAGATACGCAGTATTTT. Filled out from reference TRBV18 and TRBJ2-3, the complete variable domain reads NAGVMQNPRHLVRRRGQEARLRCSPMKGHSHVYWYRQLPEEGLKFMVYLQKENIIDESGMPKERFSAEFPKEGPSILRIQQVVRGDSAAYFCASSPRGESTDTQYFGPGTRLTVL.

CDR3: CASRSTGTRAFF. Here the CDR3 DNA reads TGTGCCAGCAGGTCAACCGGGACTCGAGCTTTCTTT. The rearrangement uses TRBV27 and TRBJ1-1, with TRBD1 as a possible D gene (5 bases). The CDR3 is 12 residues long. V lost 6 bases and J lost 10, with 15 bases in between. Germline lookup yields CDR1 MNHEY and CDR2 SMNVEV (reference sequence).

The chain uses TRBV18 and TRBJ1-2, with D possibly matching TRBD1 (6 bases). CDR3 length: 14 amino acids. Germline values: CDR1 KGHSH, CDR2 LQKENI. V lost 6 bases, J lost 2 bases, and 13 bases lay in between. The CDR3 nucleotides read TGTGCCAGCTCGTACAGGGAAAGGAACTATGGCTACACCTTC. Translating gives CASSYRERNYGYTF.

This clone was found once. This chain uses TRBV19 with TRBJ2-2; TRBD1 matches at 8 bases. The CDR3 runs to 16 residues. The germline CDR1 and CDR2 sequences are LNHDA and SQIVND (reference sequence). J was trimmed by 0 bases and V by 1 base; bases with no gene match: 1. Here the CDR3 reads CASSIGTGPNTGELFF. CDR3 nucleotides: TGTGCCAGTAGTATAGGGACAGGGCCGAACACCGGGGAGCTGTTTTTT.

This clone was seen just once. The chain joins TRBV5-1 to TRBJ1-1, with D possibly being TRBD1 (6 bases). Germline V CDR1 and CDR2: SGHRS, YFSETQ. The CDR3 is made up of 12 amino acids. Trimming stripped 5 bases from V and 7 bases from J, with 12 bases between. DNA for the CDR3: TGCGCCAGCAGTTGGGGGCCGAATGAAGCTTTCTTT. This translates into CASSWGPNEAFF.